These T cell receptor beta chains were read from a single sample in a study of OX40 agonist ivuxolimab in advanced cancers. Clones were read by immunoSEQ multiplex PCR, and TCRdb kept only the in-frame ones, dropping some. The sample has about 62,000 clones, 85% seen once. The sample here was CD4+ or CD8+ T cells sorted from blood, taken in a trial of the OX40 agonist ivuxolimab. Source of these receptors: an adult with an advanced solid tumor such as melanoma, head and neck, liver or kidney cancer. Both conserved end residues are part of each CDR3. The order of the fields is D gene, V gene, clone size, J gene, CDR3 DNA, CDR3 protein. A D gene is named only where the DNA matches it firmly. Expanded clones are given a class, and other clones once, few, many or no size at all.

-	TRBV29-1	-	TRBJ2-5	TGCAGCGTGCCCTCGGGAGACCAAGAGACCCAGTACTTC	CSVPSGDQETQYF
TRBD2	TRBV15	-	TRBJ2-7	TGTGCCACCAGCAGAGGGACTAGCGGGCCGTACGAGCAGTACTTC	CATSRGTSGPYEQYF
TRBD1	TRBV28	once	TRBJ1-1	TGTGCCAGCAGGACAGGGGACACTGAAGCTTTCTTT	CASRTGDTEAFF
-	TRBV4-1	-	TRBJ2-7	TGCGCCAGCAGCCAAGTGCCGACTACCAGTACCTACGAGCAGTACTTC	CASSQVPTTSTYEQYF
-	TRBV5-1	-	TRBJ2-2	TGCGCCAGCAGCTTGGACGGCAACACCGGGGAGCTGTTTTTT	CASSLDGNTGELFF
-	TRBV7-2	-	TRBJ2-5	TGTGCCAGCAGCTTAGAAAAAAGCAGGAGGCAGTACTTC	CASSLEKSRRQYF
-	TRBV9	-	TRBJ2-7	TGTGCCAGCAGCTCACAGGACCACTACGAGCAGTACTTC	CASSSQDHYEQYF
-	TRBV5-5	-	TRBJ2-2	TGTGCCAGCAGCTTGGTGGTTGGCAGGGCTGGTAACGGGGAGCTGTTTTTT	CASSLVVGRAGNGELFF
TRBD2	TRBV6-5	-	TRBJ2-5	TGTGCCAGCAGTTCCGCAACTAGCGCCCTTGGGACCCAGTACTTC	CASSSATSALGTQYF
TRBD1	TRBV18	-	TRBJ2-7	TGTGCCAGCTCACCGGCCGGGACAGACCCCTACGAGCAGTACTTC	CASSPAGTDPYEQYF
TRBD2	TRBV28	-	TRBJ2-5	TGTGCCAGCAGCCCCGGACTAGCGGGGTTGGAGACCCAGTACTTC	CASSPGLAGLETQYF
-	TRBV21-1	-	TRBJ2-3	TGTGCCAGCAGCAGAGGGAAGGGTAATACGCAGTATTTT	CASSRGKGNTQYF
TRBD2	TRBV30	-	TRBJ2-7	TGTGCCTGGGGGACTAGCGGGAGCTACGAGCAGTACTTC	CAWGTSGSYEQYF
-	TRBV29-1	-	TRBJ1-3	TGCAGCGTTGATTTCGGGGGCTCTGGAAACACCATATATTTT	CSVDFGGSGNTIYF
TRBD1	TRBV10-3	-	TRBJ2-7	TGTGCCATCAGTGAGGGGGACAGGGCCGAGCAGTACTTC	CAISEGDRAEQYF
-	TRBV2	few	TRBJ2-7	TGTGCCAGCAGGAAGCTGGAAGGGACCTACGAGCAGTACTTC	CASRKLEGTYEQYF
-	TRBV28	-	TRBJ1-3	TGTGCCAGCAGTTTAGTACGAGGACCCGGCTCTGGAAACACCATATATTTT	CASSLVRGPGSGNTIYF
-	TRBV28	few	TRBJ1-6	TGTGCCAGCAGTTTTGGTTCACCCCTCCACTTT	CASSFGSPLHF
TRBD1	TRBV2	-	TRBJ1-1	TGTGCCAGTAAGGGACAGGGGAACACTGAAGCTTTCTTT	CASKGQGNTEAFF
-	TRBV30	-	TRBJ1-2	TGTGCCTGGAGTGCGGGGGGATTTTACACCTTC	CAWSAGGFYTF
TRBD2	TRBV9	-	TRBJ2-1	TGTGCCAGCAGCGAGACTAGCGGGTCCTACAATGAGCAGTTCTTC	CASSETSGSYNEQFF
-	TRBV9	-	TRBJ2-1	TGTGCCAGCGGGGGCCCCACGGGGAATGAGCAGTTCTTC	CASGGPTGNEQFF
-	TRBV7-3	-	TRBJ1-1	TGTGCCAGCAGCAGGCAGGGGAACACTGAAGCTTTCTTT	CASSRQGNTEAFF
-	TRBV5-5	-	TRBJ1-1	TGTGCCAGCAGCTTGAGTTTGGGGGCCAGGACTGAAGCTTTCTTT	CASSLSLGARTEAFF
TRBD2	TRBV9	-	TRBJ2-1	TGTGCCAGCAGCAGTAGCGGGAGCTCCTACAATGAGCAGTTCTTC	CASSSSGSSYNEQFF
-	TRBV19	once	TRBJ2-2	TGTGCCAGTAGTACGACAGGCACGAACACCGGGGAGCTGTTTTTT	CASSTTGTNTGELFF
TRBD1	TRBV6-1	-	TRBJ1-4	TGTGCCAGCAGTGAGCCCACAGGGGGTAATGAAAAACTGTTTTTT	CASSEPTGGNEKLFF
TRBD2	TRBV10-1	once	TRBJ2-1	TGCGCCAGCAGTGAAGGGGGGACTAGCGGCCCTGGCAATGAGCAGTTCTTC	CASSEGGTSGPGNEQFF
-	TRBV9	-	TRBJ2-7	TGTGCCAGCAGCCCCCGGGACACAACTAGGGGCGAGCAGTACTTC	CASSPRDTTRGEQYF
-	TRBV5-1	-	TRBJ1-1	TGCGCCAGCAGCTTGGCCGGGACGCCAGATACTCAAGCTTTCTTT	CASSLAGTPDTQAFF
TRBD2	TRBV7-9	-	TRBJ2-7	TGTGCCAGCAGCCCCTTAATAGCGGGATTTTACGAGCAGTACTTC	CASSPLIAGFYEQYF
-	TRBV7-2	-	TRBJ1-6	TGTGCCAGCAGCTTAGTTGGCAGGGGAAATTCACCCCTCCACTTT	CASSLVGRGNSPLHF
TRBD1	TRBV6-6	-	TRBJ2-2	TGTGCCAGCAGTTCCGGGACAGAGAACACCGGGGAGCTGTTTTTT	CASSSGTENTGELFF
TRBD1	TRBV28	few	TRBJ1-6	TGTGCCAGCAGTTTTGGGACAGGGGGGAATTCACCCCTCCACTTT	CASSFGTGGNSPLHF
-	TRBV7-3	-	TRBJ1-3	TGTGCCAGCAGCCTTACAAACAGCCGCTCTGGAAACACCATATATTTT	CASSLTNSRSGNTIYF
-	TRBV19	-	TRBJ2-3	TGTGCCAGTAGTATACGGGGGATCACAGATACGCAGTATTTT	CASSIRGITDTQYF
-	TRBV6-4	-	TRBJ2-5	TGTGCCAGCAGTATAGGACCTGGGGAGACCCAGTACTTC	CASSIGPGETQYF
-	TRBV10-1	-	TRBJ1-1	TGCGCCAGCAGTGAGAATGCGGGAAGCACTGAAGCTTTCTTT	CASSENAGSTEAFF
-	TRBV9	-	TRBJ2-1	TGTGCCAGCAGCCCGCAGACCGCGGGCACCAGCGATGAGCAGTTCTTC	CASSPQTAGTSDEQFF
-	TRBV10-3	-	TRBJ2-5	TGTGCCATCAGTGAGACGGGGACCGAGACCCAGTACTTC	CAISETGTETQYF
TRBD1	TRBV28	-	TRBJ1-2	TGTGCCAGCAGTTTAACCGGGACAGGGGGCCGAGGGGGCTACACCTTC	CASSLTGTGGRGGYTF
-	TRBV28	-	TRBJ2-2	TGTGCCAGCAGCCAGGGAGGCACCGGGGAGCTGTTTTTT	CASSQGGTGELFF
TRBD1	TRBV7-2	-	TRBJ2-1	TGTGCCAGCAGCCCGGGACAGGGGGGGTACAATGAGCAGTTCTTC	CASSPGQGGYNEQFF
TRBD2	TRBV7-9	-	TRBJ2-3	TGTGCCAGCAGCCCGCTAGCGGGGGACACAGATACGCAGTATTTT	CASSPLAGDTDTQYF
TRBD2	TRBV18	few	TRBJ2-3	TGTGCCAGCTCAATTTCTAGCGGGCCAGATACGCAGTATTTT	CASSISSGPDTQYF
TRBD2	TRBV11-2	once	TRBJ2-7	TGTGCCAGCAGCTTGACTAGCGGGGGCTCCTACGAGCAGTACTTC	CASSLTSGGSYEQYF
-	TRBV5-8	medium-sized	TRBJ2-2	TGTGCCAGCAGCTCCGGGACTAACACCGGGGAGCTGTTTTTT	CASSSGTNTGELFF
-	TRBV30	-	TRBJ2-7	TGTGCCTGGAGTCATCACAGCTCCTACGAGCAGTACTTC	CAWSHHSSYEQYF
-	TRBV10-3	once	TRBJ2-1	TGTGCCATCAGTGTTGAAGCCCACAATGAGCAGTTCTTC	CAISVEAHNEQFF
TRBD1	TRBV11-2	-	TRBJ2-7	TGTGCCAGCAGCTTAGTTGAAGGACAGGGGGCATACGAGCAGTACTTC	CASSLVEGQGAYEQYF
-	TRBV2	-	TRBJ2-3	TGTGCCAGCAGCCGAGACGGTGGAGATACGCAGTATTTT	CASSRDGGDTQYF
-	TRBV28	-	TRBJ2-5	TGTGCCAGCAGTTTATTGCCGGGTACGGGTAGGACCCAGTACTTC	CASSLLPGTGRTQYF
-	TRBV28	-	TRBJ1-4	TGTGCCAGCAGTTTAAGCGCGGGGGGTGAAGGTGAAAAACTGTTTTTT	CASSLSAGGEGEKLFF
TRBD1	TRBV10-3	-	TRBJ1-5	TGTGCCATCAGTGATCAACTCAGGGGGAGCAATCAGCCCCAGCATTTT	CAISDQLRGSNQPQHF
-	TRBV2	few	TRBJ1-2	TGTGCCAGTGGCCGGGACACATTGAGCGATGGCTACACCTTC	CASGRDTLSDGYTF
-	TRBV11-2	-	TRBJ1-2	TGTGCCAGCACGCGGGCCGGCGTTAACTATGGCTACACCTTC	CASTRAGVNYGYTF
-	TRBV6-5	-	TRBJ1-1	TGTGCCAGCAGTTACGACAGGAACACTGAAGCTTTCTTT	CASSYDRNTEAFF
TRBD1	TRBV19	-	TRBJ2-5	TGTGCCAGTAGTATAATGGGGACAGGGACTCAAGAGACCCAGTACTTC	CASSIMGTGTQETQYF
-	TRBV10-3	-	TRBJ2-1	TGTGCCATCAGTCGGCCCCTATTGGCAGAGCAGTTCTTC	CAISRPLLAEQFF
-	TRBV10-1	few	TRBJ2-7	TGCGCCAGCAGTGAGTCCAACAGGGAGTACGAGCAGTACTTC	CASSESNREYEQYF